This T cell receptor beta chain was captured by sequencing in a study of cytomegalovirus exposure and HLA in healthy donors. PCR was performed using 60 Vbeta and 13 Jbeta primers. Assay: immunoSEQ multiplex PCR; the TCRdb copy retains only in-frame clones and omits some. The sample carries 200,000 to 250,000 clones, under 85% recorded once. V was shortened by 2 bases and J by 4 bases, with 9 bases between the two germline ends. This CDR3 has 14 residues. Germline-derived CDR1 and CDR2 are SGHRS and YFSETQ. This chain uses TRBV5-1 with TRBJ1-4; D might be TRBD1 (5 bases). The receptor was derived from a man between 50 and 59 years old in good health and CMV-seronegative. The sequencing sample was made of PBMCs. DNA of the CDR3: TGCGCCAGCAGCTTAGGGGCGTTTAATGAAAAACTGTTTTTT. It yields the protein CASSLGAFNEKLFF.